This T cell receptor (beta chain) stems from a study of molecular identifiers for immune sequencing clone quantification. Overall study results and limits: Clones above 20 RNA copies held over 98% of effector molecules, under 1% in naive cells. Detectable among approximately 1 million naive cells, according to reports, was Jurkat TCR RNA spiked in from one cell.

This clonotype was counted at least ten times. Its antigen is still unknown. V dropped 3 bases and J dropped 3 bases, with 13 bases sitting between them. Germline values: CDR1 PRHDT, CDR2 FYEKMQ (reference sequence). This CDR3 has 15 amino acids. TCRdb used MiXCR to reprocess the PCR reads, holding one entry per CDR3 protein. The table shows nearly 650,000 distinct CDR3 sequences, with less than 30% occurring only once. The receptor comes from a human donor in good health. Some libraries in this study had Jurkat cell RNA spiked in. The V and J genes are TRBV13 and TRBJ2-3; the D gene is possibly TRBD2 (6 bases). The source material was naive CD8+ T cells from blood, with Jurkat cell RNA spiked in. Subset meaning: FACS-sorted CD8+CD4-CCR7+CD45RA+ naive T cells. The CDR3 reads CASSFRDSYTDTQYF. The DNA of the CDR3 is TGTGCCAGCAGCTTCCGGGACTCATATACAGATACGCAGTATTTT.